The following is a T cell receptor beta chain sequence with its context. What it binds is not known. In the ViraFEST assay, antigen-specific CD4+ clonotypes were identified by expansion after peptide-pool stimulation. Investigators separated out CD4+ T cells once approximately 11 days of culture had passed. Previously uninfected by SARS-CoV-2, the vaccine recipients also showed negative nucleocapsid antibodies. This entry is derived from a study of vaccination effects on CD4 cells after COVID-19. Study summary: All participants had two doses of either the BNT162b2 or mRNA-1273 vaccine. General study results and limits: From healthy vaccinees, only 1 of 255 vaccine-induced clones also reacted to common cold coronaviruses.

V lost 3 bases and J 7 bases, leaving 15 bases between the germline ends. The CDR3 consists of 15 residues. CDR1 is KGHSH and CDR2 is LQKENI in the germline V gene. Measured with immunoSEQ multiplex PCR; TCRdb has only the in-frame clones, and not every one. The data contain 35,000 to 55,000 clones, around 78% of them singletons. The sample consisted of CD4+ T cells from PBMCs cultured with SARS-CoV-2 spike peptides, taken before COVID-19 vaccination. This clonotype originated in a human donor who received a COVID-19 vaccine. This chain uses TRBV18 with TRBJ1-4, with TRBD1 as a possible D gene (5 bases). The CDR3 sequence is CASSPLGGLVEKLFF. The CDR3 DNA reads as TGTGCCAGCTCACCCCTCGGGGGGTTAGTTGAAAAACTGTTTTTT.